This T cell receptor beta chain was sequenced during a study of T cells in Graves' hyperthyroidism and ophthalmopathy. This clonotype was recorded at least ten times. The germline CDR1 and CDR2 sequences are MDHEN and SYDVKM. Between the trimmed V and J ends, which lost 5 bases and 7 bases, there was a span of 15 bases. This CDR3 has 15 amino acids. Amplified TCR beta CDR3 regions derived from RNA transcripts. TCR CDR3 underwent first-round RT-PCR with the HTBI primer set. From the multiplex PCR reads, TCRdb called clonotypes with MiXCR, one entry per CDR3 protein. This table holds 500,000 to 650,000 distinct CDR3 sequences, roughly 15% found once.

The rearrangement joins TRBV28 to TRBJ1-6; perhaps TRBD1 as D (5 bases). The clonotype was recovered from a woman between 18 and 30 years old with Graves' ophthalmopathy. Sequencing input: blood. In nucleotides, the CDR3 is TGTGCCAGCAGTAAAACTACCGGACAAAATTCACCCCTCCACTTT. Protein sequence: CASSKTTGQNSPLHF.